Below are 8 T cell receptor beta chains sequenced from a single sample in a study of shared clonotypes between healthy human individuals. Some clones are missing from TCRdb's copy, which holds only in-frame ones; the method was immunoSEQ multiplex PCR. This sample has roughly 2 million clones, with over 85% found just once. Naivety among CD8 cells was defined by CD45RO negativity and positive CCR7 selection, thereby excluding terminally differentiated effector memory CD45RA+ cells. The sequenced material came from naive CD8+ T cells sorted from blood. These receptors were obtained from a man in his late teens or twenties in good health.

The genes are TRBV9 and TRBJ2-5; TRBD2 aligns across 9 bases. V gave up 4 bases and J gave up 5 bases; unmatched junction bases: 3. CDR3 size: 13 residues. CDR1 is SGDLS and CDR2 is YYNGEE in the germline V gene. CDR3 amino acids: CASSSSGGETQYF. CDR3 DNA: TGTGCCAGCAGCTCAAGCGGGGGGGAGACCCAGTACTTC.

The chain couples TRBV4-3 to TRBJ1-2; no definite D call. The CDR3 is 14 amino acids. Germline loops: CDR1 LGHNA, CDR2 YSLEER. V lost 2 bases to trimming and J lost 8 bases, with 15 bases between them. The CDR3 coding sequence is TGCGCCAGCAGCCAAATACCGGGGAAGCCCGGCTACACCTTC. It translates to CASSQIPGKPGYTF.

J is TRBJ2-2 and V is TRBV7-3; 7 bases are a match to TRBD1. CDR1 and CDR2 from the germline V gene are SGHTA and FQGTGA. J lost 0 bases, V lost 6 bases, and 10 bases had no gene match. The CDR3 spans 17 residues. CDR3 sequence reads: CASSHNSGTANTGELFF. CDR3 in DNA: TGTGCCAGCAGTCATAACTCCGGGACAGCGAACACCGGGGAGCTGTTTTTT.

The V and J genes are TRBV28 and TRBJ2-6; D uncertain. Germline V gene data show CDR1 as MDHEN and CDR2 as SYDVKM. Trimming removed 2 bases from V and 0 bases from J, with 8 bases in between. This CDR3 is 16 amino acids long. The CDR3 loop is CASSLPRVSGANVLTF. The CDR3 coding sequence is TGTGCCAGCAGTTTACCCCGGGTCTCTGGGGCCAACGTCCTGACTTTC.

The chain uses TRBV4-3 and TRBJ2-1; no definite D call. The CDR3 contains 12 residues. Germline assignment: CDR1 LGHNA and CDR2 YSLEER. Trimming removed 5 bases at V and 9 bases at J, with 11 bases between. The CDR3: CASSGSGTEQFF. CDR3 coding DNA: TGCGCCAGCAGCGGAAGTGGTACTGAGCAGTTCTTC.

The chain is built from TRBV27 and TRBJ1-2, with a weak D call TRBD1 (5 bases). V shed 6 bases and J shed 5 bases, with 13 bases lying between them. The germline V gene has CDR1 MNHEY and CDR2 SMNVEV (reference sequence). The CDR3 spans 13 residues. The CDR3 coding sequence is TGTGCCAGCAGAAACATGACAGCTTATGGCTACACCTTC. Its translation is CASRNMTAYGYTF.

This chain connects TRBV4-1 to TRBJ1-5; TRBD1 matches 7 bases. The CDR3 runs 16 residues. The germline CDR1 and CDR2 sequences are MGHRA and YSYEKL. J was trimmed by 5 bases and V by 2 bases; bases with no gene match: 9. This chain's CDR3 is CASSQSDRDSHQPQHF. The CDR3 bases are TGCGCCAGCAGCCAAAGTGACCGGGACAGCCATCAGCCCCAGCATTTT.

The gene calls are TRBV5-5 and TRBJ2-7; TRBD1 might be the D (6 bases). Germline lookup yields CDR1 SGHKS and CDR2 YYEKEE (reference sequence). V was trimmed by 4 bases and J by 5 bases, leaving 13 bases between them. The CDR3 has 13 amino acids. The CDR3 reads CASSMGALDEQYF. CDR3 in DNA: TGTGCCAGCAGCATGGGGGCCCTGGACGAGCAGTACTTC.